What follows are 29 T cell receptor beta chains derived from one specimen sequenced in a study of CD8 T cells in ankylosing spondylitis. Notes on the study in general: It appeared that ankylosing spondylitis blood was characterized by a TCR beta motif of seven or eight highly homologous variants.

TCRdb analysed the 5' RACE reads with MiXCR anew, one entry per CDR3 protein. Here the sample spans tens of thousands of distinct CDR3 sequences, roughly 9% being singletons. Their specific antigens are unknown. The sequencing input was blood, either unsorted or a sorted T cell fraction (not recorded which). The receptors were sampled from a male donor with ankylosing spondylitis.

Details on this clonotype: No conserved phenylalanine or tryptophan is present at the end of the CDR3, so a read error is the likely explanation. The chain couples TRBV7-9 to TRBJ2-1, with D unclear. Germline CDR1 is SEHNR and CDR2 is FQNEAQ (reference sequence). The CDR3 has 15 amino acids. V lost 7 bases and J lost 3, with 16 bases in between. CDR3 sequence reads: CASNSLSGLYNEQFS. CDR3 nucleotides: TGTGCCAGCAACTCCCTGAGTGGCCTCTACAATGAGCAGTTCTCC.

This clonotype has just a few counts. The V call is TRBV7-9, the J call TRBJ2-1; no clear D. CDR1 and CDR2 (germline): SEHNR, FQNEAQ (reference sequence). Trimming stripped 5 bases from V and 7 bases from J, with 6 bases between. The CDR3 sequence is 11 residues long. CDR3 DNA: TGTGCCAGCAGCCGCCTTAATGAGCAGTTCTTC. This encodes CASSRLNEQFF.

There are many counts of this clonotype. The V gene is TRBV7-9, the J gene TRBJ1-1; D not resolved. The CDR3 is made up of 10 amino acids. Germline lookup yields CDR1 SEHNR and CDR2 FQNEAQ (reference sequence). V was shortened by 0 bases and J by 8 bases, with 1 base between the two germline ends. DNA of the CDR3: TGTGCCAGCAGCTTAGCGGAAGCTTTCTTT. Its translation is CASSLAEAFF.

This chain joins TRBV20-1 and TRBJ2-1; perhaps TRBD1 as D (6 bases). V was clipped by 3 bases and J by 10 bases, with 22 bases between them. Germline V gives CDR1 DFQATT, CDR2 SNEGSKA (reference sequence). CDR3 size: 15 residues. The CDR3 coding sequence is TGCAGTGCTAGGGCAGGGGTTCTGAGACATTGGGAGCAGTTCTTC. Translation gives CSARAGVLRHWEQFF.

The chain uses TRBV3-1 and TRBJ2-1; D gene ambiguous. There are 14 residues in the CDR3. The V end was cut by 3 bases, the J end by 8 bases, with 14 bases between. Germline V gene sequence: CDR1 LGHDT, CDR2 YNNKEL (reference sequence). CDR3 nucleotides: TGTGCCAGCAGCCATCCCATGGCGAACGATGAGCAGTTCTTC. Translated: CASSHPMANDEQFF.

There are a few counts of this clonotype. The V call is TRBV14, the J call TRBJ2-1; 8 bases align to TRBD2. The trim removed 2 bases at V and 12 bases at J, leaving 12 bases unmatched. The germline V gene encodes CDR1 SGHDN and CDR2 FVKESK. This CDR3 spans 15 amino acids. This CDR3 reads CASSQRGSGSHGQFF. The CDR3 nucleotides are TGTGCCAGCAGCCAAAGGGGCAGCGGGAGCCACGGGCAGTTCTTC.

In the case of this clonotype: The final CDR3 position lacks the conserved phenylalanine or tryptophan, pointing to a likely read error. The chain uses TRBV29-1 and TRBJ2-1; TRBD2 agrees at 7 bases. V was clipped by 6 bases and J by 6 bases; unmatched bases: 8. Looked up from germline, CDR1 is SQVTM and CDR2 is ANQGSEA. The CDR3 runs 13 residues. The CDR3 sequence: CSVQAGLGNEQFL. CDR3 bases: TGCAGCGTGCAAGCGGGACTCGGCAATGAGCAGTTCCTC.

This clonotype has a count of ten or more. Here the CDR3 reads CASSLGSSGSEEQYF. The CDR3 DNA reads TGTGCCAGCAGCCTCGGTTCTAGCGGGAGTGAAGAGCAGTACTTC. The chain joins TRBV3-1 to TRBJ2-7; TRBD2 matches 10 bases. CDR1 is LGHDT, CDR2 YNNKEL, per germline (reference sequence). The CDR3 length is 15 residues. J gave up 7 bases and V 4 bases, and 10 bases lay outside the gene matches.

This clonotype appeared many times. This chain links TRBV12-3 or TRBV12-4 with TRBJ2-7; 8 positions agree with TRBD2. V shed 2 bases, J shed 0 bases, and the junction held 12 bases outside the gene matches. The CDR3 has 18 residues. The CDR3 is CASSLRLAGRETSYEQYV. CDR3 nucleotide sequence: TGTGCCAGCAGTTTACGGCTAGCGGGCCGGGAGACCTCCTACGAGCAGTACGTC.

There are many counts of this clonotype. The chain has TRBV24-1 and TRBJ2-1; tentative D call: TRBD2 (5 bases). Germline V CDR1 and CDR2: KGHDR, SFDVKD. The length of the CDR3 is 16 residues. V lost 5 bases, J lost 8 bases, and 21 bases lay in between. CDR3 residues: CATSGNGWEKADEQFF. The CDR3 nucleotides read TGTGCCACCAGTGGGAATGGTTGGGAGAAAGCGGATGAGCAGTTCTTC.

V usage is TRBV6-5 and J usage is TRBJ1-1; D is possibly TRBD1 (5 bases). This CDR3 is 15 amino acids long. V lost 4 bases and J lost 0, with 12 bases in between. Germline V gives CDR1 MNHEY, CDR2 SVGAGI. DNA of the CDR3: TGTGCCAGCAGTTTATCACAGGAGCTGAACACTGAAGCTTTCTTT. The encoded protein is CASSLSQELNTEAFF.

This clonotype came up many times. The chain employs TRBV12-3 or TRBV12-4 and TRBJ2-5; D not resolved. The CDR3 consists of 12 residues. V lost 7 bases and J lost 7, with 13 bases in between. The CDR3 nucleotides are TGTGCCAGCATCTCGTGGACGGGGACCCAGTACTTC. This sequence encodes CASISWTGTQYF.

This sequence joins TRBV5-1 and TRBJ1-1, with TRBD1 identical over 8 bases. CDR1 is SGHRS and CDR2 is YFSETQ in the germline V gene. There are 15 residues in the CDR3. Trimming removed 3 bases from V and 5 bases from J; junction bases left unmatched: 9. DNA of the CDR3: TGCGCCAGCAGCTCGCGACAGGGGAGAGGGACTGAAGCTTTCTTT. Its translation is CASSSRQGRGTEAFF.

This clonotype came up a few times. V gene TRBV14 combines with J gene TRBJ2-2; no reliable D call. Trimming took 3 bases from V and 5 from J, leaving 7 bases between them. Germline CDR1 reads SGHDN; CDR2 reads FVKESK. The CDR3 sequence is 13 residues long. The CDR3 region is CASSHVPTGELFF. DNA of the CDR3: TGTGCCAGCAGCCATGTCCCGACCGGGGAGCTGTTTTTT.

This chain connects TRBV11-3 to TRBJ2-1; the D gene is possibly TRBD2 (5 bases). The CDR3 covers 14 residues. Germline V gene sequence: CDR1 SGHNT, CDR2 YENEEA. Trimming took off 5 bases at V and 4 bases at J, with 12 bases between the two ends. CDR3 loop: CASSPPWEYNEQFF. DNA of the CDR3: TGTGCCAGCAGCCCACCCTGGGAGTACAATGAGCAGTTCTTC.

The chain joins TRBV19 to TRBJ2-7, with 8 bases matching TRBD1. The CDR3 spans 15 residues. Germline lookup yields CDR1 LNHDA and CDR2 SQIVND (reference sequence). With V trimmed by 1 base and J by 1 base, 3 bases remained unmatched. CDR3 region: CASSIGTGGSYEQYF. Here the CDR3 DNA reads TGTGCCAGTAGTATAGGCACAGGGGGATCCTACGAGCAGTACTTC.

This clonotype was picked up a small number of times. The CDR3 sequence: CASSPMNTEAFF. In DNA form, the CDR3 reads TGTGCCAGCAGCCCCATGAACACTGAAGCTTTCTTT. The chain employs TRBV27 and TRBJ1-1; no reliable D call. Germline-derived CDR1 and CDR2 are MNHEY and SMNVEV (reference sequence). The length of the CDR3 is 12 residues. V was cut by 6 bases and J by 0 bases, with 5 bases left in between.

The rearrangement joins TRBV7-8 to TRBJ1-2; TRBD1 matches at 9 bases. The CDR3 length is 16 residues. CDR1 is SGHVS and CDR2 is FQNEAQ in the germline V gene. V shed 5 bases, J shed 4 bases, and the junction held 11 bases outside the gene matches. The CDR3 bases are TGTGCCAGCAGCAGCAGGGACAGGGAAGTGATCTATGGCTACACCTTC. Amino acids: CASSSRDREVIYGYTF. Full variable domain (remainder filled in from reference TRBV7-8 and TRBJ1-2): GAGVSQSPRYKVAKRGQDVALRCDPISGHVSLFWYQQALGQGPEFLTYFQNEAQLDKSGLPSDRFFAERPEGSVSTLKIQRTQQEDSAVYLCASSSRDREVIYGYTFGSGTRLTVV.

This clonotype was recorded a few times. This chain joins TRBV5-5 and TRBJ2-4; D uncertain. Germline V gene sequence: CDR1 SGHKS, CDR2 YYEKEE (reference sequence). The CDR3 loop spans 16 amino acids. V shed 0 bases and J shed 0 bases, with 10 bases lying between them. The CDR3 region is CASSLAYRVAKNIQYF. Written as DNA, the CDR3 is TGTGCCAGCAGCTTGGCCTACCGGGTAGCCAAAAACATTCAGTACTTC.

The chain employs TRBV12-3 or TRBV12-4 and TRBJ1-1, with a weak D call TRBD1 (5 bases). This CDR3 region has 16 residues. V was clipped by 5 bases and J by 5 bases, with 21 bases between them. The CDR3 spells CASSHTGTPGWTEAFF. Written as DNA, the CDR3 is TGTGCCAGCAGTCACACCGGGACTCCGGGGTGGACTGAAGCTTTCTTT.

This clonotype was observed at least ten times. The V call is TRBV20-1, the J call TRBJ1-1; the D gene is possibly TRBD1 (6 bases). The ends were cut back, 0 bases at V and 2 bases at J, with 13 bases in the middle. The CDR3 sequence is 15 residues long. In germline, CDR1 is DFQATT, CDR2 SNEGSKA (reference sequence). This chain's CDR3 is CSARDARQDNTEAFF. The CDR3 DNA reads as TGCAGTGCTAGAGATGCCAGACAGGATAACACTGAAGCTTTCTTT.

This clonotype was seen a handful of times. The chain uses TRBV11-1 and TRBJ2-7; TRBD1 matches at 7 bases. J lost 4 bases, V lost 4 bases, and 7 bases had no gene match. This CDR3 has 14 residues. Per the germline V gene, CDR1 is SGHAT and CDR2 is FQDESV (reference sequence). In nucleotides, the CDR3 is TGTGCCAGCAGCTCAGGACAGGAATGGTACGAGCAGTACTTC. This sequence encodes CASSSGQEWYEQYF.

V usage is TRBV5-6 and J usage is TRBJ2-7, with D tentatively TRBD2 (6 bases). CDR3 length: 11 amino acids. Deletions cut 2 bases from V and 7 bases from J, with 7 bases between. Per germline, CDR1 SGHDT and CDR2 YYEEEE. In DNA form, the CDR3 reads TGTGCCAGCAGCTTTGCGGGAGAGCAGTACGTC. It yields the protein CASSFAGEQYV.

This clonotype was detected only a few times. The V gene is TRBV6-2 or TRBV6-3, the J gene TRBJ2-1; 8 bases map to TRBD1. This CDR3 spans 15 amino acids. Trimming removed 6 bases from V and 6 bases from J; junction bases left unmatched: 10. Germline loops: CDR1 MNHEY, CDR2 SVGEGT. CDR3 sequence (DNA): TGTGCCAGCAGAAACCCGGGACAGGCGACCAATGAGCAGTTCTTC. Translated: CASRNPGQATNEQFF.

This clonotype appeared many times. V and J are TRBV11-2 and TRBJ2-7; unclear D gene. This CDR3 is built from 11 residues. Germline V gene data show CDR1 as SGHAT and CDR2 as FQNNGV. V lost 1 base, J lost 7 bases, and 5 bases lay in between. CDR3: CASSLAGEQYV. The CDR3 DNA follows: TGTGCCAGCAGCTTAGCGGGTGAGCAGTACGTC.

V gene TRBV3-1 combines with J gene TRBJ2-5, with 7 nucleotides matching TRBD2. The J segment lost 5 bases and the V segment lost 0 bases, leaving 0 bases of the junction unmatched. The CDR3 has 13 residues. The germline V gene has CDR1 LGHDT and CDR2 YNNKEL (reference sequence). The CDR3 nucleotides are TGTGCCAGCAGCCAAGACGGGAGGGAGACCCAGTACTTC. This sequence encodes CASSQDGRETQYF.

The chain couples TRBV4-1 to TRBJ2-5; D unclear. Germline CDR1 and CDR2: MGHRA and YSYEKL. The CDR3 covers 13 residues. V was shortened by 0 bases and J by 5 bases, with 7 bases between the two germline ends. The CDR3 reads CASSQDAGETQYF. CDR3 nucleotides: TGCGCCAGCAGCCAAGATGCCGGGGAGACCCAGTACTTC.

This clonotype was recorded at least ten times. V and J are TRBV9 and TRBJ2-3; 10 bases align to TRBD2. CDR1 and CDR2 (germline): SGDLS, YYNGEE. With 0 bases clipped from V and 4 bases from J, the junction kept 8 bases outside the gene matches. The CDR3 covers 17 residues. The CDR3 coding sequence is TGTGCCAGCAGCGTAGAGCCTAGCGGGAGTGTGGCAGATACGCAGTATTTT. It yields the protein CASSVEPSGSVADTQYF.

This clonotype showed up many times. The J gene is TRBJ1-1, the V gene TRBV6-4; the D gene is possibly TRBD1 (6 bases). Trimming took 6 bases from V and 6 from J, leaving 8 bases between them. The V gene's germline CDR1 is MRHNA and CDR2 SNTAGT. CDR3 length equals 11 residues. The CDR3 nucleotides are TGTGCCAGCAGAGCAGGGGCTGAAGCTTTCTTT. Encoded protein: CASRAGAEAFF.